This passage covers 28 T cell receptor beta chains from one sample sequenced in a study of T cells after posttransplantation cyclophosphamide. Some clones are missing from TCRdb's copy, which holds only in-frame ones; the method was immunoSEQ multiplex PCR. This sample carries 9,500 to 15,000 clones, none of them present only once. Cyclophosphamide on days +3 and +4 followed busulfan-fludarabine conditioning and a marrow graft. The sample here was PBMCs, taken after allogeneic stem cell transplant with posttransplant cyclophosphamide. These receptors originate from a female patient in her 40s who received an allogeneic stem cell transplant from a related donor, was CMV-positive, and had acute GVHD only. A share of the T cells may be of graft donor origin.

This clone was detected many times. This rearrangement joins TRBV6-1 to TRBJ1-3, with D perhaps matching TRBD1 (6 bases). The germline gives CDR1 MNHNS, CDR2 SASEGT. The CDR3 is 14 residues long. Trimming took off 7 bases at V and 0 bases at J, with 10 bases between the two ends. CDR3 coding DNA: TGTGCCAGCACCAAAGGGGGCTCTGGAAACACCATATATTTT. Its protein is CASTKGGSGNTIYF.

This clone appeared many times. The J gene is TRBJ2-7, the V gene TRBV5-1; D is perhaps TRBD2 (6 bases). CDR1 and CDR2 (germline): SGHRS, YFSETQ. There are 15 residues in the CDR3. V dropped 4 bases and J dropped 0 bases, with 14 bases sitting between them. The DNA of the CDR3 is TGCGCCAGCAGCCCCGGGGGAGGCAGCTCCTACGAGCAGTACTTC. This translates into CASSPGGGSSYEQYF.

In this sample, this clone turned up many times. The chain joins TRBV6-1 to TRBJ1-5; 7 bases match TRBD1. The CDR3 spans 16 residues. Trimming removed 4 bases from V and 1 base from J; junction bases left unmatched: 7. The germline V gene has CDR1 MNHNS and CDR2 SASEGT. The DNA for the CDR3 is TGTGCCAGCAGTGGGCGACAGGGTCGGAGCAATCAGCCCCAGCATTTT. It encodes CASSGRQGRSNQPQHF.

This clone was observed at least ten times. V gene TRBV12-5 combines with J gene TRBJ1-5, with no clear D. V was trimmed by 7 bases and J by 0 bases, leaving 13 bases between them. CDR1 is LGHNT and CDR2 is FRNRAP in the germline V gene. This CDR3 has 15 residues. CDR3 coding DNA: TGTGCTAGTGCGGGAGGGTCCTATAGCAATCAGCCCCAGCATTTT. This codes for CASAGGSYSNQPQHF.

This clone was seen at least ten times. This chain links TRBV19 with TRBJ2-7; 8 bases fit TRBD1. Germline V gene sequence: CDR1 LNHDA, CDR2 SQIVND (reference sequence). With 5 bases clipped from V and 2 bases from J, the junction kept 8 bases outside the gene matches. This CDR3 is 15 amino acids long. In DNA, the CDR3 is TGTGCCAGTAGTCAGAGGGGGACAGGCACCTACGAGCAGTACTTC. It specifies CASSQRGTGTYEQYF. Filled out from reference TRBV19 and TRBJ2-7, the complete variable domain reads DGGITQSPKYLFRKEGQNVTLSCEQNLNHDAMYWYRQDPGQGLRLIYYSQIVNDFQKGDIAEGYSVSREKKESFPLTVTSAQKNPTAFYLCASSQRGTGTYEQYFGPGTRLTVT.

V and J are TRBV7-9 and TRBJ2-5, with TRBD2 matching over 9 bases. The CDR3 is 13 residues long. Trimming removed 3 bases from V and 8 bases from J; junction bases left unmatched: 4. Germline V gives CDR1 SEHNR, CDR2 FQNEAQ (reference sequence). The CDR3 spells CASSLGTSQTQYF. The CDR3 bases are TGTGCCAGCAGCTTGGGGACTAGCCAAACCCAGTACTTC. The full variable domain, completed using reference TRBV7-9 and TRBJ2-5, is DTGVSQNPRHKITKRGQNVTFRCDPISEHNRLYWYRQTLGQGPEFLTYFQNEAQLEKSRLLSDRFSAERPKGSFSTLEIQRTEQGDSAMYLCASSLGTSQTQYFGPGTRLLVL.

This clone was counted many times. V gene TRBV4-1 combines with J gene TRBJ2-1; TRBD2 agrees at 13 bases. In germline, CDR1 is MGHRA, CDR2 YSYEKL. This CDR3 has 17 residues. The junction had 6 bases not matched to a gene; V was cut back by 1 base and J by 6 bases. CDR3 bases: TGCGCCAGCAGCCAAGGGACTAGCGGGAGAGGGGGCAATGAGCAGTTCTTC. It codes for CASSQGTSGRGGNEQFF.

This clone was seen more than once but under ten times. V gene TRBV4-1 combines with J gene TRBJ2-1, with D tentatively TRBD2 (6 bases). This CDR3 region has 15 residues. Germline assignment: CDR1 MGHRA and CDR2 YSYEKL. V lost 1 base, J lost 5 bases, and 12 bases lay in between. The CDR3 loop is CASSQVQRVNNEQFF. CDR3 in DNA: TGCGCCAGCAGCCAAGTCCAGCGGGTGAACAATGAGCAGTTCTTC.

At least ten counts were recorded for this clone. This chain joins TRBV7-3 and TRBJ2-1, with a weak D call TRBD1 (7 bases). Trimming shortened V by 1 base and J by 10 bases, and 26 bases separated the two germline ends. Germline assignment: CDR1 SGHTA and CDR2 FQGTGA. The CDR3 has 18 residues. The DNA of the CDR3 is TGTGCCAGCAGCTTAAGGGGGGTTTTCGAGACAGGGAGGCCCGAGCAGTTCTTC. This codes for CASSLRGVFETGRPEQFF.

This clone was counted at least ten times. This sequence joins TRBV10-2 and TRBJ2-1; 12 bases map to TRBD2. Looked up from germline, CDR1 is WSHSY and CDR2 is SAAADI. J was trimmed by 0 bases and V by 6 bases; bases with no gene match: 3. The CDR3 is 16 amino acids. The chain's CDR3 is CASRTSGRPSYNEQFF. The DNA of the CDR3 is TGCGCCAGCAGAACTAGCGGGAGGCCCTCCTACAATGAGCAGTTCTTC.

This clone was found a few times. The V and J genes are TRBV7-9 and TRBJ2-3; D not certain. Germline values: CDR1 SEHNR, CDR2 FQNEAQ (reference sequence). CDR3 length equals 14 residues. Trimming took off 3 bases at V and 0 bases at J, with 7 bases between the two ends. CDR3 region: CASSFAESTDTQYF. CDR3 nucleotide sequence: TGTGCCAGCAGCTTTGCGGAGAGCACAGATACGCAGTATTTT.

This clone has a count of ten or more. The J gene is TRBJ2-2, the V gene TRBV19; 9 nucleotides line up with TRBD1. V lost 7 bases, J lost 3 bases, and 3 bases stayed unmatched. CDR3 length: 14 amino acids. The germline V gene has CDR1 LNHDA and CDR2 SQIVND (reference sequence). Here the CDR3 reads CASMDRGDTGELFF. The CDR3 DNA reads as TGTGCCAGTATGGACAGGGGAGACACCGGGGAGCTGTTTTTT.

At least ten counts were recorded for this clone. This chain uses TRBV7-2 with TRBJ2-7; no definite D call. Looked up from germline, CDR1 is SGHTA and CDR2 is FQGNSA. V lost 2 bases to trimming and J lost 3 bases, with 8 bases between them. The CDR3 loop spans 13 amino acids. CDR3 in DNA: TGTGCCAGCAGCTTAAGTCGGCACTACGAGCAGTACGTC. Translation gives CASSLSRHYEQYV.

This clone was seen many times. The chain carries TRBV19 and TRBJ2-2; possible D gene TRBD1, 5 bases. Germline values: CDR1 LNHDA, CDR2 SQIVND (reference sequence). Trimming stripped 5 bases from V and 9 bases from J, with 10 bases between. The length of the CDR3 is 12 residues. CDR3 coding DNA: TGTGCCAGTAGTCAGGGTATCTGGGAGCTGTTTTTT. Amino acid sequence: CASSQGIWELFF.

At least ten counts were recorded for this clone. The V and J genes are TRBV19 and TRBJ1-1; 8 bases match TRBD1. Germline CDR1 and CDR2: LNHDA and SQIVND (reference sequence). This CDR3 has 15 residues. V trimming: 3 bases; J trimming: 1 base; junction bases outside the gene matches: 4. The CDR3 coding sequence is TGTGCCAGTAGTATGGTAACAGGGGGGAACACTGAAGCTTTCTTT. Amino acids: CASSMVTGGNTEAFF.

In its sample, this clone was seen many times. The genes are TRBV5-6 and TRBJ1-2; 7 bases map to TRBD1. Germline assignment: CDR1 SGHDT and CDR2 YYEEEE. The length of the CDR3 is 17 residues. Trimming at V came to 0 bases and at J to 0 bases, leaving 8 bases not matched to a gene. CDR3 protein: CASSLGPQGPSNYGYTF. The CDR3 DNA reads TGTGCCAGCAGCTTGGGGCCACAGGGGCCATCTAACTATGGCTACACCTTC.

This clone has at least ten counts. This chain joins TRBV7-8 and TRBJ2-6; TRBD1 matches 12 bases. CDR3 length: 17 residues. J gave up 4 bases and V 4 bases, and 5 bases lay outside the gene matches. Germline V gene sequence: CDR1 SGHVS, CDR2 FQNEAQ. The CDR3 nucleotides are TGTGCCAGCAGCTGGGGACAGGGGGCGAAGGGGGCCAACGTCCTGACTTTC. Amino acids: CASSWGQGAKGANVLTF.

This clone was found a few times. Germline and junction disagree at one end, which may indicate a read error. The rearrangement joins TRBV6-5 to TRBJ2-2, with a tentative D call TRBD2 (6 bases). The length of the CDR3 is 14 residues. The germline CDR1 and CDR2 sequences are MNHEY and SVGAGI. Here the CDR3 DNA reads TGTGCCAGCAGTTACTCGCGGGGAACCGGGGAGCTGCTTTTT. Its translation: CASSYSRGTGELLF.

This clone was recorded many times. The chain carries TRBV5-6 and TRBJ2-2; possibly TRBD1 for D (6 bases). V was cut by 1 base and J by 6 bases, with 13 bases left in between. This CDR3 region has 15 residues. Germline CDR1 SGHDT, CDR2 YYEEEE. Here the CDR3 reads CASSLLNREAGELFF. CDR3 DNA: TGTGCCAGCAGCTTGTTAAACAGGGAAGCCGGGGAGCTGTTTTTT.

This clone was counted ten times or more. The chain is built from TRBV11-2 and TRBJ2-1; a weak D match, TRBD2 (6 bases). With 1 base removed from V and 10 bases from J, the gap between germline ends came to 11 bases. Germline CDR1 reads SGHAT; CDR2 reads FQNNGV. This CDR3 has 13 amino acids. CDR3 nucleotide sequence: TGTGCCAGCAGCTTAGTAGCGGCGGGGGAGCAGTTCTTC. It encodes CASSLVAAGEQFF.

In its sample, this clone was seen many times. The chain carries TRBV19 and TRBJ2-3; 8 positions match TRBD1. Germline V gives CDR1 LNHDA, CDR2 SQIVND (reference sequence). This CDR3 has 13 amino acids. With V trimmed by 6 bases and J by 3 bases, 2 bases remained unmatched. CDR3 in DNA: TGTGCCAGTAGCGACAGGGGAACAGATACGCAGTATTTT. It specifies CASSDRGTDTQYF.

This clone was found many times. The chain is built from TRBV4-1 and TRBJ1-1; D might be TRBD1 (5 bases). Trimming stripped 0 bases from V and 1 base from J, with 21 bases between. This CDR3 has 19 residues. Germline CDR1 and CDR2: MGHRA and YSYEKL. DNA of the CDR3: TGCGCCAGCAGCCAAGAAAGGTCGGGGGACGTCGTTGGGAACACTGAAGCTTTCTTT. Protein: CASSQERSGDVVGNTEAFF.

This clone came up many times. This chain links TRBV11-2 with TRBJ2-3; 8 positions match TRBD2. Trimming removed 1 base from V and 6 bases from J; junction bases left unmatched: 9. CDR3 length: 16 amino acids. Germline V gene sequence: CDR1 SGHAT, CDR2 FQNNGV. The CDR3 DNA sequence: TGTGCCAGCAGCTTAGTGTGGGCCCTAGCGGGTGATACGCAGTATTTT. Encoded protein: CASSLVWALAGDTQYF.

This clone was detected ten times or more. The chain couples TRBV7-9 to TRBJ2-5; 10 bases agree with TRBD2. The CDR3 is 16 residues long. Trimming at V came to 3 bases and at J to 2 bases, leaving 6 bases not matched to a gene. Germline V gene sequence: CDR1 SEHNR, CDR2 FQNEAQ (reference sequence). The CDR3: CASSLRGLADQETQYF. For the CDR3, the DNA is TGTGCCAGCAGCTTGCGAGGACTAGCGGATCAAGAGACCCAGTACTTC.

This clone was seen at least ten times. The CDR3 DNA sequence: TGTGCCAGCAGCCAAGACCCGGGTAGTAATGAAAAACTGTTTTTT. Protein: CASSQDPGSNEKLFF. The chain carries TRBV4-2 and TRBJ1-4; D gene ambiguous. The CDR3 has 15 residues. V lost 0 bases and J lost 4, with 9 bases in between. The germline V gene has CDR1 LGHNA and CDR2 YNFKEQ.

This clone was counted between two and nine times. V and J are TRBV11-2 and TRBJ1-2; TRBD1 aligns across 8 bases. Germline V lookup: CDR1 SGHAT, CDR2 FQNNGV. J gave up 4 bases and V 3 bases, and 10 bases lay outside the gene matches. This CDR3 contains 16 residues. The chain's CDR3 is CASSLTQGASLYGYTF. The CDR3 DNA is TGTGCCAGCAGCTTGACCCAGGGGGCATCCCTCTATGGCTACACCTTC.

The CDR3 region is CASSLATSFNRVDTQYF. The DNA for the CDR3 is TGTGCCAGCAGCTTAGCTACCTCATTTAATCGGGTAGATACGCAGTATTTT. The chain joins TRBV7-2 to TRBJ2-3; D is undetermined. V was clipped by 0 bases and J by 5 bases, with 18 bases between them. Germline loops: CDR1 SGHTA, CDR2 FQGNSA. The CDR3 loop spans 17 amino acids.

This clone came up many times. The J gene is TRBJ1-6, the V gene TRBV6-5; maybe TRBD1 (6 bases). The CDR3 length is 15 residues. Trimming stripped 5 bases from V and 9 bases from J, with 17 bases between. The germline V gene encodes CDR1 MNHEY and CDR2 SVGAGI. CDR3 coding DNA: TGTGCCAGCAGTACCCTGGGACATACGGCTTCACCCCTCCACTTT. It specifies CASSTLGHTASPLHF.